The source of this TCR beta chain is a study of T cells after yellow fever vaccination. Per the germline V gene, CDR1 is DFQATT and CDR2 is SNEGSKA (reference sequence). The CDR3 is made up of 14 amino acids. Deletions cut 3 bases from V and 2 bases from J, with 11 bases between. TCRdb re-analysed the 5' RACE reads in MiXCR, keeping a single row per CDR3 protein. The table includes 100,000 to 150,000 distinct CDR3 sequences, about 7% detected once. Regarding the study as a whole: In post-booster samples, most primary-vaccination clones reappeared (under 98% CD4, approximately 91% CD8). A limited proportion of clonotypes was detected within both the CD4 and CD8 compartments.

This clonotype was recorded many times. Its antigen is as yet unknown. The source material was CD4+ T cells sorted from PBMCs, sampled less than 11 days after the first yellow fever vaccination. The clonotype originates from a man in his late teens or twenties who received the YFV17D yellow fever vaccine. The chain carries TRBV20-1 and TRBJ1-5; no clear D gene. The CDR3 sequence is CSARSGFGNQPQHF. CDR3 bases: TGCAGTGCTAGGTCGGGATTTGGCAATCAGCCCCAGCATTTT.